A selection of T cell receptor beta chains follows, all from one sample in a study of T-cell memory formation after mild COVID-19. TCRdb reprocessed the 5' RACE reads via MiXCR and lists one record per CDR3 protein. The sample shows 40,000 to 45,000 distinct CDR3 sequences, approximately 9.6% of them seen only once. The specimen sequenced was PBMCs or a T cell subset sorted from them (not recorded which). The receptors come from an adult woman who had mild COVID-19 (a few samples of this study predate the infection). Cell type and time point are not known. CDR3s leave out the opening cysteine and the closing phenylalanine or tryptophan. Clone size appears in some rows only: once, few, many, or a class for an expanded clone.

j_gene | abundance | len | v_gene | CDR3aa
TRBJ2-1 | NA | 14 | TRBV2 | ASSEFEAGAVNEQF
TRBJ2-1 | NA | 13 | TRBV12-3/TRBV12-4 | ASSLDRGSYNEQF
TRBJ1-2 | few | 11 | TRBV13 | ASSYRGSDGYT
TRBJ2-2 | many | 13 | TRBV4-2 | ASSQDQGNTGELF
TRBJ2-2 | many | 13 | TRBV20-1 | SAFGTSGPRGELF
TRBJ2-2 | few | 12 | TRBV25-1 | ASSGPHWTGELF
TRBJ1-2 | few | 14 | TRBV5-1 | ASSPPGTGQKDGYT
TRBJ2-3 | many | 9 | TRBV2 | ASSEADTQY
TRBJ1-1 | few | 12 | TRBV6-5 | ASSYFGLNTEAF
TRBJ1-1 | few | 12 | TRBV20-1 | SARKRTVYTEAF
TRBJ1-2 | NA | 9 | TRBV29-1 | SVVTSGGYT
TRBJ2-7 | NA | 11 | TRBV3-2 | AFNPVRSYEQY
TRBJ2-2 | NA | 12 | TRBV3-1 | ASSQVGAPGELF
TRBJ1-6 | many | 15 | TRBV4-1 | ASSQGQGISYNSPLH
TRBJ2-1 | NA | 13 | TRBV28 | ASSLTGGTSDEQF
TRBJ1-2 | NA | 13 | TRBV19 | ASSMVTSGAFGYT
TRBJ2-3 | NA | 13 | TRBV7-9 | ASSLLAGGTDTQY
TRBJ2-3 | many | 14 | TRBV5-1 | ASSLGLAGSTDTQY
TRBJ1-2 | few | 11 | TRBV7-9 | ASSSQNNYGYT
TRBJ2-7 | few | 16 | TRBV29-1 | SVEGIGDPPVGPYEQY
TRBJ1-2 | NA | 12 | TRBV12-3/TRBV12-4 | ASSLRTGAGGYT
TRBJ1-2 | few | 10 | TRBV10-3 | AITPGAYGYT
TRBJ1-6 | NA | 13 | TRBV9 | ASSVEGEDNSPLH
TRBJ2-1 | NA | 12 | TRBV20-1 | SARPTSGYNEQF
TRBJ2-3 | few | 15 | TRBV25-1 | ASSEELAGFSTDTQY
TRBJ1-1 | once | 13 | TRBV10-3 | AISLTVSGDTEAF
TRBJ2-7 | NA | 13 | TRBV6-2/TRBV6-3 | ASQTGLVKAYEQY
TRBJ2-3 | NA | 14 | TRBV2 | ANQRTSGGTIDTQY
TRBJ2-3 | few | 14 | TRBV20-1 | SASSGSGGALDTQY
TRBJ2-3 | few | 13 | TRBV5-1 | ASSLGVAFTDTQY